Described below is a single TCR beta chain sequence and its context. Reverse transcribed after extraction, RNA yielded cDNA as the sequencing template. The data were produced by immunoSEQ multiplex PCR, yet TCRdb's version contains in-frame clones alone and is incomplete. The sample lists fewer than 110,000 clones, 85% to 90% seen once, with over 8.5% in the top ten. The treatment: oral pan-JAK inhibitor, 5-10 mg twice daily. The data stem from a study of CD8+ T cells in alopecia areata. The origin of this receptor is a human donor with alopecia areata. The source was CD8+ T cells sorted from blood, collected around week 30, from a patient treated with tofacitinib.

The CDR3 here is CASSEGQAYSYEQYF. CDR3 sequence (DNA): TGTGCCAGCAGCGAGGGACAGGCATATTCCTACGAGCAGTACTTC. The chain is built from TRBV6-5 and TRBJ2-7; TRBD1 matches at 8 bases. Germline CDR1 is MNHEY and CDR2 is SVGAGI. J was trimmed by 1 base and V by 6 bases; bases with no gene match: 8. The CDR3 extends over 15 amino acids.